This is a list of T cell receptor beta chains from one sample in a study of T and B cells in COVID-19 patients. TCRdb independently ran MiXCR on the multiplex PCR reads; one entry per CDR3 protein. The table has roughly 11,000 distinct CDR3 sequences, around 30% seen once; the top ten hold 13% to 15%. The specimen was blood. Receptors originate from a human donor with active COVID-19. CDR3s include the opening cysteine and the closing phenylalanine or tryptophan. D genes are given only for firm matches. Size values are once, few and many counts, or a class for expanded clones, and some rows have none.

D gene | J gene | CDR3 length | clone size | V gene | CDR3 protein | CDR3 DNA
- | TRBJ1-1 | 16 | - | TRBV5-4 | CASSSLTRVQHTEAFF | TGTGCCAGCAGCTCTCTAACACGTGTACAGCACACTGAAGCTTTCTTT
- | TRBJ2-1 | 14 | - | TRBV15 | CATSIGGLYNEQFF | TGTGCCACCAGTATCGGGGGGCTATACAATGAGCAGTTCTTC
- | TRBJ1-1 | 13 | - | TRBV30 | CAWSRRQRGEAFF | TGTGCCTGGAGTCGGCGGCAAAGGGGTGAAGCTTTCTTT
- | TRBJ2-3 | 15 | medium-sized | TRBV11-1 | CASSFRSRVGDTQYF | TGTGCCAGCAGTTTTAGGTCCAGGGTGGGTGATACGCAGTATTTT
TRBD2 | TRBJ2-3 | 15 | - | TRBV29-1 | CSVAELAGGLGTQYF | TGCAGCGTTGCTGAACTAGCGGGGGGGCTGGGTACGCAGTATTTT
- | TRBJ2-2 | 16 | few | TRBV7-6 | CASSLLQQGNTGELFF | TGTGCCAGCAGCTTATTACAACAGGGGAACACCGGGGAGCTGTTTTTT
- | TRBJ1-6 | 13 | few | TRBV14 | CASSQVISSPLHF | TGTGCCAGCAGCCAAGTGATAAGCTCACCCCTCCACTTT
- | TRBJ2-1 | 16 | - | TRBV5-1 | CASSFLPGGLINEQFF | TGCGCCAGCAGCTTTTTGCCGGGGGGCCTTATAAATGAGCAGTTCTTC
TRBD1 | TRBJ2-1 | 15 | medium-sized | TRBV27 | CASSMYRDRYNEQFF | TGTGCCAGCAGTATGTACCGGGACAGGTACAATGAGCAGTTCTTC
- | TRBJ2-2 | 16 | few | TRBV6-2/TRBV6-3 | CASSPARRLNTGELFF | TGTGCCAGCAGTCCCGCCCGAAGGTTGAACACCGGGGAGCTGTTTTTT
TRBD2 | TRBJ2-3 | 17 | medium-sized | TRBV18 | CASSPQRGGQTTDTQYF | TGTGCCAGCTCACCCCAGCGGGGGGGCCAGACGACAGATACGCAGTATTTT
TRBD2 | TRBJ2-3 | 17 | few | TRBV7-2 | CASSLRASGGITDTQYF | TGTGCCAGCAGCTTAAGGGCTAGCGGGGGGATCACAGATACGCAGTATTTT
- | TRBJ2-2 | 14 | few | TRBV18 | CASSPEWVTGELFF | TGTGCCAGCTCACCAGAGTGGGTTACCGGGGAGCTGTTTTTT
- | TRBJ1-1 | 12 | few | TRBV6-2/TRBV6-3 | CASSYPRFEAFF | TGTGCCAGCAGTTACCCCCGGTTTGAAGCTTTCTTT
- | TRBJ2-1 | 12 | few | TRBV20-1 | CSASRRGNEQFF | TGCAGTGCTAGCCGGAGGGGAAATGAGCAGTTCTTC
- | TRBJ2-7 | 14 | - | TRBV7-6 | CASSSIQHRGEQYF | TGTGCCAGCAGCTCCATTCAACACCGAGGGGAGCAGTACTTC
- | TRBJ1-4 | 16 | - | TRBV7-9 | CASSHRGTATNEKLFF | TGTGCCAGCAGCCATAGGGGAACTGCAACTAATGAAAAACTGTTTTTT
TRBD2 | TRBJ2-5 | 17 | medium-sized | TRBV6-5 | CASSYSGLAGAQETQYF | TGTGCCAGCAGTTACTCCGGACTAGCGGGGGCTCAAGAGACCCAGTACTTC
TRBD2 | TRBJ2-3 | 16 | - | TRBV11-1 | CASSLVTSGGADTQYF | TGTGCCAGCAGCTTAGTTACTAGCGGGGGTGCGGATACGCAGTATTTT
- | TRBJ2-1 | 14 | few | TRBV20-1 | CSARKQTPYNEQFF | TGCAGTGCTAGAAAACAGACCCCCTACAATGAGCAGTTCTTC
- | TRBJ1-6 | 15 | - | TRBV4-2 | CASSQDRGGIQPLHF | TGTGCCAGCAGCCAAGACAGGGGTGGAATTCAACCCCTCCACTTT
- | TRBJ1-2 | 12 | few | TRBV18 | CASGEPNYGYTF | TGTGCGTCGGGTGAACCTAACTATGGCTACACCTTC